The entry that follows covers one T cell receptor (beta chain) sequence. The method was immunoSEQ multiplex PCR; TCRdb's version includes in-frame clones alone and lacks a portion of them. The sample shows around 92,000 clones, more than 75% of them seen only once. V lost 1 base to trimming and J lost 3 bases, with 15 bases between them. Germline CDR1 and CDR2: LGHNA and YSLEER. There are 16 residues in the CDR3. The data were obtained in a study of OX40 agonist ivuxolimab in advanced cancers. Study details: Two cutaneous melanoma patients and one hepatocellular carcinoma patient, three in all, had partial responses.

The sample here was CD4+ or CD8+ T cells sorted from blood, taken in a trial of the OX40 agonist ivuxolimab. The rearrangement links TRBV4-3 to TRBJ1-1, with no clear D. The clonotype originates from an adult with an advanced solid tumor such as melanoma, head and neck, liver or kidney cancer. The chain's CDR3 is CASSQGSTQRYTEAFF. The CDR3 region has the DNA TGCGCCAGCAGCCAAGGGTCTACCCAGCGGTACACTGAAGCTTTCTTT.